This T cell receptor (beta chain) was sequenced for a study of blood T cell repertoires in COVID-19 (TCRdb year 2020). Background on the whole study: Collaborator samples came from the United States, Italy and Spain and covered acute and convalescent phases of COVID-19. Nearly every sample came with metadata listing a de-identified subject ID, COVID-19 status, age in years and sex. HLA class I and class II types, where available, came from metadata supplied by the sample provider rather than from assay-based typing. The samples were drawn from the first 160 participants of the ongoing ImmuneRACE study and from 950 to 1,500 subjects provided by 6 global collaborators. The repertoires were made available in a free public database intended to serve as a resource for research on the immune response to SARS-CoV-2. The prospective study material was composed of cDNA or gDNA derived from T cells, B-cell-depleted T cells, or PBMCs. The dataset comprised deeply sampled blood TCRbeta repertoires from subjects exposed to, actively infected with, or recovered from COVID-19. The full study reports these points: The quantity of clinical and demographic metadata differed by source and by participant and was supplied without curation.

The junction shows trimming of 0 bases on V and 6 bases on J, and the gene matches do not reach 5 bases of it. CDR1 SGHKS and CDR2 YYEKEE are derived from the germline V gene (reference sequence). The CDR3 runs 16 residues from the cysteine to the phenylalanine. Only CDR3 DNA remains: 48 bases, in frame from the first base. The immunoSEQ Assay, a bias-controlled multiplex PCR, was used to amplify TCRbeta CDR3 regions from genomic DNA. As for the original processing: Nucleated cell counts per sample were estimated from amplification of reference gene primers within the assay. Sequence reads were collapsed and filtered to measure the absolute abundance of every unique TCRbeta CDR3 rearrangement. For each sample, productive Simpson clonality was calculated by taking the square root of Simpson's diversity index across productive rearrangements. TCRdb re-hosts the immuneACCESS table, in-frame sequences only. Its copies lack some clones; in the studies checked, an unresolved V gene accounts for under half of them, and the cause for the rest is not known. That table supplies the V and J calls and clone size; D and trimming were determined from the DNA. The sample yields roughly 260,000 clones; more than 70% were counted once. The ten largest clones represent around 2.5% of the sample.

The collaborating institutions used their own protocols to collect whole blood in K2EDTA tubes. Collaborator samples were shipped for TCRbeta analysis as frozen whole blood, isolated PBMCs, or DNA extracted from either sample type. With respect to this clone: The antigen it binds to is not known. The sample holds no much larger clone one base away, and base qualities are not on file.

Source material: peripheral blood. This clonotype was obtained from a woman aged 45-65 years with acute or convalescent COVID-19. The chain couples TRBV5-5 to TRBJ2-3, and TRBD2 aligns with 12 junction nucleotides. The encoded CDR3 is CASSLGLAGVEDTQYF. Read as DNA, the sequence is TGTGCCAGCAGCTTGGGACTAGCGGGAGTGGAGGATACGCAGTATTTT.